One sample yielded the 5 T cell receptor beta chains listed below, sequenced in a study of shared clonotypes between healthy human individuals. The protocol was immunoSEQ multiplex PCR, while the TCRdb copy is restricted to in-frame clones and leaves out a portion. The data contain about 1.1 million clones, approximately 80% of them singletons. Sequenced: memory CD4+ T cells from PBMCs. As for subset: CD45RA-negative fraction. The source of these receptors is a man aged 18 to 30 in good health. Some clones in this sample may be carry-over from other donors' samples.

The chain recombines TRBV5-6 with TRBJ2-6; no firm D call. Germline CDR1 SGHDT, CDR2 YYEEEE. V dropped 1 base and J dropped 0 bases, with 8 bases sitting between them. This CDR3 spans 16 amino acids. In DNA form, the CDR3 reads TGTGCCAGCAGCTTGAAACGGGCCTCTGGGGCCAACGTCCTGACTTTC. The encoded protein is CASSLKRASGANVLTF.

This sequence joins TRBV9 and TRBJ1-5; the match to TRBD1 covers 9 bases. Germline V lookup: CDR1 SGDLS, CDR2 YYNGEE. The CDR3 consists of 15 residues. J lost 4 bases, V lost 3 bases, and 5 bases had no gene match. The CDR3 here is CASSEGTGRNQPQHF. For the CDR3, the DNA is TGTGCCAGCAGCGAGGGGACAGGGCGGAATCAGCCCCAGCATTTT. Variable domain in full (rest from reference TRBV9 and TRBJ1-5): DSGVTQTPKHLITATGQRVTLRCSPRSGDLSVYWYQQSLDQGLQFLIQYYNGEERAKGNILERFSAQQFPDLHSELNLSSLELGDSALYFCASSEGTGRNQPQHFGDGTRLSIL.

This clone came up once. The rearrangement links TRBV29-1 to TRBJ2-2; 8 bases agree with TRBD1. Germline V CDR1 and CDR2: SQVTM, ANQGSEA. The CDR3 covers 13 residues. Unmatched junction bases numbered 4, after V lost 4 bases and J lost 6 bases. The CDR3 protein is CSVVPQGAGELFF. CDR3 DNA: TGCAGCGTTGTACCACAGGGGGCCGGGGAGCTGTTTTTT.

The chain carries TRBV5-1 and TRBJ2-1; D perhaps matches TRBD2 (5 bases). The CDR3 totals 13 residues. CDR1 and CDR2 (germline): SGHRS, YFSETQ. Trimming removed 4 bases from V and 4 bases from J, with 9 bases in between. The CDR3 here is CASSASRYNEQFF. DNA of the CDR3: TGCGCCAGCAGCGCTAGCCGATACAATGAGCAGTTCTTC.

This chain uses TRBV2 with TRBJ2-1; TRBD1 agrees at 9 bases. J was trimmed by 8 bases and V by 6 bases; bases with no gene match: 8. CDR3 length equals 14 residues. Germline lookup yields CDR1 SNHLY and CDR2 FYNNEI. The CDR3 region has the DNA TGTGCCAGCAGCGTTCGGACAGGGGACGATGAGCAGTTCTTC. Translating it yields CASSVRTGDDEQFF.